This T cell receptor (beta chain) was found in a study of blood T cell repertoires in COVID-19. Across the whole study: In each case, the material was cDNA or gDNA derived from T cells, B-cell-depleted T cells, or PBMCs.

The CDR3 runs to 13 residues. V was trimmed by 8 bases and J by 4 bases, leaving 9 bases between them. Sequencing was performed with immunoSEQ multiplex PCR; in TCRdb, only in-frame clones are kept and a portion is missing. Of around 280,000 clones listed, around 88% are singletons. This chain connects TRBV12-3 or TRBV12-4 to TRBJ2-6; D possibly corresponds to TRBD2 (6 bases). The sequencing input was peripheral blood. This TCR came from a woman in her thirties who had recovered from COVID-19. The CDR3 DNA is TGTGCCAGCCGGGAGACCGGGGCCAACGTCCTGACTTTC. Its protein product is CASRETGANVLTF.